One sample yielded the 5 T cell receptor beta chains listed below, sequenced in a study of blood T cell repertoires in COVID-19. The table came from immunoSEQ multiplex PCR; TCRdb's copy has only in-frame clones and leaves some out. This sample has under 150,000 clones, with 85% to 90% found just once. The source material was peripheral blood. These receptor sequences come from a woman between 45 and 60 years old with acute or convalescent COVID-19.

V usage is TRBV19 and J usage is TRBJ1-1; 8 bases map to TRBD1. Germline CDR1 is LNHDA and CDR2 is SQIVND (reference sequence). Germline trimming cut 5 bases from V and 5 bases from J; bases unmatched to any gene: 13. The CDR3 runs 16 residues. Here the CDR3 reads CASSYGQPRGPTEAFF. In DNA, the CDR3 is TGTGCCAGTAGTTATGGACAGCCCAGGGGGCCTACTGAAGCTTTCTTT.

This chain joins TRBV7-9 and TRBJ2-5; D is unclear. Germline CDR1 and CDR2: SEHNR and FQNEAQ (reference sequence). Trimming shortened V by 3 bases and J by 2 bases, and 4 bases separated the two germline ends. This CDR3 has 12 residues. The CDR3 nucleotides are TGTGCCAGCAGCTTCAGTCAAGAGACCCAGTACTTC. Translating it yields CASSFSQETQYF.

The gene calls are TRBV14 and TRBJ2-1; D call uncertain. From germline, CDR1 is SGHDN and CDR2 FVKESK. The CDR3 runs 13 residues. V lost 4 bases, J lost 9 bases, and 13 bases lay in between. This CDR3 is CASSPALASEQFF. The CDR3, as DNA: TGTGCCAGCAGCCCCGCCCTGGCAAGTGAGCAGTTCTTC.

The CDR3 here is CSVEGGADSLGDEQYF. The CDR3 DNA is TGCAGCGTTGAAGGCGGTGCGGACTCCCTTGGAGACGAGCAGTACTTC. The chain joins TRBV29-1 to TRBJ2-7; D might be TRBD2 (5 bases). The CDR3 totals 16 residues. The V end was cut by 1 base, the J end by 5 bases, with 21 bases between. The germline gives CDR1 SQVTM, CDR2 ANQGSEA.

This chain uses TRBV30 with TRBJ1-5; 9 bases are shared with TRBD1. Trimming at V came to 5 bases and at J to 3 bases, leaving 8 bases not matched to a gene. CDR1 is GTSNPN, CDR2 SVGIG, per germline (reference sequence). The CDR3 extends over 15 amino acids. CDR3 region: CAWSLGDRANQPQHF. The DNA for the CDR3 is TGTGCCTGGTCCCTTGGGGACAGGGCCAATCAGCCCCAGCATTTT.